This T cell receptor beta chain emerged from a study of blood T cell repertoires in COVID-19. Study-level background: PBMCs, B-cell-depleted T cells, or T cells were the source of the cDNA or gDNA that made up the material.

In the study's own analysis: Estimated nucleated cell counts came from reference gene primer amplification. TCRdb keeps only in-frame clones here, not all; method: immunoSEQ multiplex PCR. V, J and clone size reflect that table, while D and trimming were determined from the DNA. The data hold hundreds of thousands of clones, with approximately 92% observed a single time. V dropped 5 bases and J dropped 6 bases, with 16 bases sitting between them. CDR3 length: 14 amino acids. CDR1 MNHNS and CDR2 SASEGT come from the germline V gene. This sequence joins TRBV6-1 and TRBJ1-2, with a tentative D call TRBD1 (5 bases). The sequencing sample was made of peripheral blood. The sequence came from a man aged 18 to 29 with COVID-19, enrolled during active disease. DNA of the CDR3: TGTGCCAGCAGTTCAATCGGGGGGATCAATGGCTACACCTTC. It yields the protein CASSSIGGINGYTF.